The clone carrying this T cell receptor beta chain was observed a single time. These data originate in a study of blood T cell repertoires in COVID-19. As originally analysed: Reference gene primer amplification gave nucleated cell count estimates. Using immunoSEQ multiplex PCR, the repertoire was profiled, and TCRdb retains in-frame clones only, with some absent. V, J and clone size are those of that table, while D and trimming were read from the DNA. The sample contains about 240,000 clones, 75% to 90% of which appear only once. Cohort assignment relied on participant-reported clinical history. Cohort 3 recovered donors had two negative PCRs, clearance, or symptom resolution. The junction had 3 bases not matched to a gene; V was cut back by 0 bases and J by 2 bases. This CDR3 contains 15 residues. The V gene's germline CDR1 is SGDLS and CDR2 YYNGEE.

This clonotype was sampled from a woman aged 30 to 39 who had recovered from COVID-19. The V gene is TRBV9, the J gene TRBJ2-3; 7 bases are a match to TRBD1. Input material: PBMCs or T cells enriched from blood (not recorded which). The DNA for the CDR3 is TGTGCCAGCAGCGTAGAAGGACAGGTCACAGATACGCAGTATTTT. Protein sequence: CASSVEGQVTDTQYF.